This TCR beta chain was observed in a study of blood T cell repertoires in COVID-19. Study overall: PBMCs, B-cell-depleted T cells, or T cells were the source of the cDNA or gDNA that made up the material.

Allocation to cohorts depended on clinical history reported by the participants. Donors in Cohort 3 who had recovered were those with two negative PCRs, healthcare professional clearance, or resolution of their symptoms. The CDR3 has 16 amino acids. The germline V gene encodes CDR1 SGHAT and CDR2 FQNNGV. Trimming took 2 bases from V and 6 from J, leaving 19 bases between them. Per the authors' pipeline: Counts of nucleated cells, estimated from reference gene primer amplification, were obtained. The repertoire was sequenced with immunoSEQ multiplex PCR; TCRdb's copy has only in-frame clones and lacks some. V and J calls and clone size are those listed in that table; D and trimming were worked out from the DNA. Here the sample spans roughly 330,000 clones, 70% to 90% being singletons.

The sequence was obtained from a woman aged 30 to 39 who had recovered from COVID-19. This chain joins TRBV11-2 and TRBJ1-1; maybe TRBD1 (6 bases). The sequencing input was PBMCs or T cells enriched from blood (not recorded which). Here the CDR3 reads CASSLQFLGDNAEAFF. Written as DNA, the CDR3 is TGTGCCAGCAGCTTACAATTCCTGGGGGACAACGCTGAAGCTTTCTTT.